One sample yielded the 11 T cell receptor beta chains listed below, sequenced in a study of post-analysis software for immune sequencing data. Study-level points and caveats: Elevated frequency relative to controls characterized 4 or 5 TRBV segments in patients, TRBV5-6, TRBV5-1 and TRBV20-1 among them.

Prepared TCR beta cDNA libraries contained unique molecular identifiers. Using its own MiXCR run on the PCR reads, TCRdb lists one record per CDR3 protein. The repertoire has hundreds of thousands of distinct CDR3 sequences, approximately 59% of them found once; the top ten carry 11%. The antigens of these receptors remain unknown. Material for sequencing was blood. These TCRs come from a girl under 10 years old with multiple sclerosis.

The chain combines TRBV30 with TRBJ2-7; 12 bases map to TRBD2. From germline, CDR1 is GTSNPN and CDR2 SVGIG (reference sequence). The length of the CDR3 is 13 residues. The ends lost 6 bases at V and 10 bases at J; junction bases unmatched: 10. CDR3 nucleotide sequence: TGTGCCTGCGAGGCCCCCGGACTAGCGGGACAGTACTTC. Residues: CACEAPGLAGQYF.

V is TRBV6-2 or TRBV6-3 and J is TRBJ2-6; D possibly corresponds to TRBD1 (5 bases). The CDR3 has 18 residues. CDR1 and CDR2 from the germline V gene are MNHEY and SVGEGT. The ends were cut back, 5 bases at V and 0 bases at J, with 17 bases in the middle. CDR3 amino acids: CASSALQAGTSGANVLTF. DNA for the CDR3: TGTGCCAGCAGTGCACTACAGGCAGGCACCTCTGGGGCCAACGTCCTGACTTTC.

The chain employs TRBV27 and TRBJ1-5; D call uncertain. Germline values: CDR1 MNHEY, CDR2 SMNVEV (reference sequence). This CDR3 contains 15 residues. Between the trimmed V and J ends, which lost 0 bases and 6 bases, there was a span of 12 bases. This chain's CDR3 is CASSLSDGSGQPQHF. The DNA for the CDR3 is TGTGCCAGCAGTTTATCTGACGGATCGGGTCAGCCCCAGCATTTT.

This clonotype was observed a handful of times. The CDR3: CSVGPGTGVEKLFF. The CDR3, as DNA: TGCAGCGTTGGACCCGGGACAGGGGTTGAAAAACTGTTTTTT. J is TRBJ1-4 and V is TRBV29-1; 10 nucleotides line up with TRBD1. CDR3 length: 14 amino acids. The germline V gene encodes CDR1 SQVTM and CDR2 ANQGSEA. J was trimmed by 7 bases and V by 4 bases; bases with no gene match: 6.

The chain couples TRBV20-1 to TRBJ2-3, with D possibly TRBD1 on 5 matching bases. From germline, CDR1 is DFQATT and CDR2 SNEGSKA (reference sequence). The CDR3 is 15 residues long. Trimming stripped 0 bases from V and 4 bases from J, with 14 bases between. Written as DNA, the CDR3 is TGCAGTGCTAGAGATTCAGGGCGGTTGGCAGATACGCAGTATTTT. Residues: CSARDSGRLADTQYF.

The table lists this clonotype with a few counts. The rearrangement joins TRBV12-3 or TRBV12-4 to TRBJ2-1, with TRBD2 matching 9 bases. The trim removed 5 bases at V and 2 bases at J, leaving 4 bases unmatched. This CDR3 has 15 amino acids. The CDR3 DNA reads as TGTGCCAGCAGTGAGCGGGGGGCCACCTACAATGAGCAGTTCTTC. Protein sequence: CASSERGATYNEQFF.

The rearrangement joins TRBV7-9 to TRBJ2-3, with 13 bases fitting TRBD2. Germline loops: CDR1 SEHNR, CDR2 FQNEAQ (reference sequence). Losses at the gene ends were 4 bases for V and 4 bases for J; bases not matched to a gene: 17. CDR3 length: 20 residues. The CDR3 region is CASSSPRTSGSESAADTQYF. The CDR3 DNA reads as TGTGCCAGCAGCTCTCCCCGGACTAGCGGGAGCGAGTCGGCTGCAGATACGCAGTATTTT.

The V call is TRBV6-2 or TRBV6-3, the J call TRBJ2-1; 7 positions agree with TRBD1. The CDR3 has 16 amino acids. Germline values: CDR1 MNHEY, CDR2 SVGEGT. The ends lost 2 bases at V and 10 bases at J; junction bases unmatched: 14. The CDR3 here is CASSYPGQTSRGEQFF. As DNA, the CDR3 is TGTGCCAGCAGTTACCCGGGACAGACCTCTAGGGGAGAGCAGTTCTTC.

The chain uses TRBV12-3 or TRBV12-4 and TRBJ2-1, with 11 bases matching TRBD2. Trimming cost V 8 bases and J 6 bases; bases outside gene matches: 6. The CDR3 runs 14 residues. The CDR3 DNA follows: TGTGCCAGCGGCCGACTAGCGGGGTTCAATGAGCAGTTCTTC. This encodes CASGRLAGFNEQFF.

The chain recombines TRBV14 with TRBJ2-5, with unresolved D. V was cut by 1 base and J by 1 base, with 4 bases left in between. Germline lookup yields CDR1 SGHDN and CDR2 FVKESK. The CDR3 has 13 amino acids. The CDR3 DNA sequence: TGTGCCAGCAGCCAAGGACTCCAAGAGACCCAGTACTTC. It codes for CASSQGLQETQYF.

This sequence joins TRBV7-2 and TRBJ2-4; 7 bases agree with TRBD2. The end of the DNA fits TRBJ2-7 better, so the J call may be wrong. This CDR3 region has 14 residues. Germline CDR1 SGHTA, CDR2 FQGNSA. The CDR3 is CASSLARGFYEQYF. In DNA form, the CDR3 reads TGTGCCAGCAGCTTAGCGCGGGGGTTCTACGAGCAGTACTTC.